The clone carrying this TCR beta chain was observed once. Its antigen is not identified. This entry is derived from a study of vaccination and CD4 T cells after COVID-19. General study results and limits: Spike mono-reactivity marked 304 of 307 vaccine-specific clones in convalescent patients.

The treatment was: roughly 10-day PBMC culture with coronavirus spike peptide pools or control peptides (ViraFEST assay). ViraFEST sequenced TCRs after peptide-pool expansion of antigen-specific T cells. The CDR3 extends over 15 amino acids. Trimming shortened V by 7 bases and J by 5 bases, and 20 bases separated the two germline ends. The germline V gene has CDR1 LNHNV and CDR2 YYDKDF (reference sequence). Sequence data for DNA of cultured CD4+ T cells were generated by the Oncomine TCR Beta short-read assay. TCRdb re-called the PCR reads with MiXCR, one entry per CDR3 protein. Seen here are more than 20,000 distinct CDR3 sequences, 40% to 55% observed once, and the top ten hold approximately 30%.

The clonotype was recovered from a human donor who received a COVID-19 vaccine. The sequencing here drew on CD4+ T cells from blood, cultured in vitro, taken before SARS-CoV-2 vaccination. V gene TRBV15 combines with J gene TRBJ2-5; possible D gene TRBD2, 7 bases. CDR3 region: CATTASGGRGETQYF. CDR3 nucleotides: TGTGCCACCACCGCGTCGGGGGGCCGAGGGGAGACCCAGTACTTC.